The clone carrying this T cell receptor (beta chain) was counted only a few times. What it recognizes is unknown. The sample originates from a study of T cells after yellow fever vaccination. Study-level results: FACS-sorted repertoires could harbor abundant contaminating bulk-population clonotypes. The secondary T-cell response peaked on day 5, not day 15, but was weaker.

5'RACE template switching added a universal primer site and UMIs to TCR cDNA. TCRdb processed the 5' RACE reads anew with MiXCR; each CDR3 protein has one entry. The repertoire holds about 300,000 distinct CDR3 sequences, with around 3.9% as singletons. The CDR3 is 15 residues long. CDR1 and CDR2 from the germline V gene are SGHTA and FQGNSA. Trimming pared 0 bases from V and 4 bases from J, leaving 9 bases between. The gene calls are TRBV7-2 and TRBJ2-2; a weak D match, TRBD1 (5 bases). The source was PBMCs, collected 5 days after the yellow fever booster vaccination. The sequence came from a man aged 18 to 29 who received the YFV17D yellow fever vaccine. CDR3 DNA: TGTGCCAGCAGCTTAGCGCACAGGACCACCGGGGAGCTGTTTTTT. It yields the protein CASSLAHRTTGELFF.